These T cell receptor beta chains were read from a single sample in a study of T cell responses to AZD1222 COVID-19 vaccine. The method was immunoSEQ multiplex PCR; TCRdb's version includes in-frame clones alone and lacks a portion of them. The sample includes around 130,000 clones, around 90% seen only once; the top ten take about 1.1%. The input for sequencing was peripheral blood, taken 28 days after the second AZD1222 dose. The source of these receptors is an adult who received the AZD1222 COVID-19 vaccine. CDR3s include the opening cysteine and the closing phenylalanine or tryptophan. D genes are given only for firm matches. Clone size is shown for a subset of rows, as once, few, many or a class of expanded clone.

TRBV4-3	-	TRBJ2-2	TRBD1	CASSQDGTGVDTGELFF	TGCGCCAGCAGCCAAGATGGGACAGGGGTGGACACCGGGGAGCTGTTTTTT
TRBV7-9	-	TRBJ2-5	-	CASSSPAGGQETQYF	TGTGCCAGCAGCTCGCCCGCCGGCGGTCAAGAGACCCAGTACTTC
TRBV7-9	once	TRBJ2-3	-	CASSQVASTDTQYF	TGTGCCAGCAGCCAGGTAGCTAGCACAGATACGCAGTATTTT
TRBV11-2	-	TRBJ2-7	-	CASSLDSDGTYEQYF	TGTGCCAGCAGCTTAGATTCGGACGGAACCTACGAGCAGTACTTC
TRBV30	-	TRBJ1-6	-	CAWNPYELGGSPLHF	TGTGCCTGGAACCCCTACGAGCTCGGGGGTTCACCCCTCCACTTT
TRBV25-1	-	TRBJ2-5	TRBD1	CASSGTGGWETQYF	TGTGCCAGTTCCGGGACAGGGGGCTGGGAGACCCAGTACTTC
TRBV14	few	TRBJ2-3	TRBD2	CASSQDRGLAAADTQYF	TGTGCCAGCAGCCAAGATCGGGGACTAGCGGCAGCAGATACGCAGTATTTT
TRBV30	-	TRBJ1-5	-	CAWDLGEDLPQHF	TGTGCCTGGGACCTCGGGGAAGATTTGCCCCAGCATTTT
TRBV5-1	-	TRBJ1-5	-	CASSLTDPSNQPQHF	TGCGCCAGCAGCTTGACAGACCCTAGCAATCAGCCCCAGCATTTT
TRBV30	-	TRBJ2-7	-	CASQAAAFPYEQYF	TGTGCCTCCCAAGCAGCGGCGTTCCCCTACGAGCAGTACTTC
TRBV20-1	few	TRBJ2-1	-	CSANPGNEQFF	TGCAGTGCTAACCCCGGGAATGAGCAGTTCTTC
TRBV3-1/TRBV3-2	-	TRBJ2-1	TRBD2	CASSHPGWREGPSYNEQFF	TGTGCCAGCAGCCACCCCGGTTGGAGGGAGGGTCCTTCCTACAATGAGCAGTTCTTC
TRBV4-1	-	TRBJ2-2	TRBD2	CASSQARRTSGGAGELFF	TGCGCCAGCAGCCAGGCGCGTCGGACTAGCGGGGGGGCGGGGGAGCTGTTTTTT
TRBV18	few	TRBJ1-1	TRBD1	CASSPKQGANTEAFF	TGTGCCAGCTCACCTAAACAGGGGGCGAACACTGAAGCTTTCTTT
TRBV4-2	-	TRBJ2-5	-	CASSHRETQYF	TGTGCCAGCAGCCACCGAGAGACCCAGTACTTC
TRBV7-9	once	TRBJ2-3	TRBD2	CASSLGSSGGTDTQYF	TGTGCCAGCAGCTTAGGGTCTAGCGGGGGCACAGATACGCAGTATTTT
TRBV9	-	TRBJ1-2	TRBD1	CASSAGQGHYGYTF	TGTGCCAGCAGCGCGGGACAGGGGCACTATGGCTACACCTTC
TRBV5-1	-	TRBJ1-3	TRBD1	CASSLGWTGTTSGNTIYF	TGCGCCAGCAGCTTGGGGTGGACAGGGACAACCTCTGGAAACACCATATATTTT
TRBV19	-	TRBJ1-5	TRBD1	CASSIIHRGNQPQHF	TGTGCCAGTAGTATAATCCACAGGGGAAATCAGCCCCAGCATTTT
TRBV4-3	-	TRBJ1-4	TRBD1	CASSQDWTGRGEKLFF	TGCGCCAGCAGCCAAGATTGGACAGGGAGAGGTGAAAAACTGTTTTTT
TRBV24-1	-	TRBJ2-2	TRBD1	CATSDPGQGASGELFF	TGTGCCACCAGTGACCCGGGACAGGGGGCTAGCGGGGAGCTGTTTTTT
TRBV27	once	TRBJ2-3	TRBD2	CASRTSGGTDTQYF	TGTGCCAGCAGGACTAGCGGGGGCACAGATACGCAGTATTTT